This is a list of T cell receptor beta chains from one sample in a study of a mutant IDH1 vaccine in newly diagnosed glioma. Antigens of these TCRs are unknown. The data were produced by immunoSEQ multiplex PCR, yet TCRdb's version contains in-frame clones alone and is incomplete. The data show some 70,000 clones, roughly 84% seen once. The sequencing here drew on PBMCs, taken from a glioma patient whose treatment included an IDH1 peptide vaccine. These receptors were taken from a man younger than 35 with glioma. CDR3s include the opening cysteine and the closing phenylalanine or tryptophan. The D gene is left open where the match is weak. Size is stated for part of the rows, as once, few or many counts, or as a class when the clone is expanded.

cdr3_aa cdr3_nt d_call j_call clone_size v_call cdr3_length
CASRLTPGLAVYEQYF TGTGCCAGCAGGCTGACCCCGGGACTAGCGGTCTACGAGCAGTACTTC TRBD2 TRBJ2-7 NA TRBV28 16
CATPGAPNTEAFF TGTGCCACCCCGGGAGCCCCAAACACTGAAGCTTTCTTT NA TRBJ1-1 NA TRBV6-6 13
CASSNRGSTEAFF TGTGCCAGTTCAAACAGGGGGAGCACTGAAGCTTTCTTT TRBD1 TRBJ1-1 once TRBV30 13
CASSGGVDNEQFF TGTGCCAGCAGCGGGGGGGTAGACAATGAGCAGTTCTTC NA TRBJ2-1 NA TRBV9 13
CSPGSYNEQFF TGCAGTCCCGGGTCCTACAATGAGCAGTTCTTC NA TRBJ2-1 NA TRBV20-1 11
CASSPQTGESQKLFF TGTGCCAGCTCACCACAGACAGGGGAGTCTCAAAAACTGTTTTTT TRBD1 TRBJ1-4 NA TRBV18 15
CASSQDWGSGTYEQYF TGCGCCAGCAGCCAAGATTGGGGTAGCGGTACATACGAGCAGTACTTC NA TRBJ2-7 NA TRBV4-1 16
CASSPDLAGGGHADTQYF TGTGCCAGCAGCCCGGACCTAGCGGGAGGTGGGCACGCAGATACGCAGTATTTT TRBD2 TRBJ2-3 NA TRBV5-4 18
CASSPMPGSQPQHF TGTGCCAGCAGTCCTATGCCGGGTAGTCAGCCCCAGCATTTT NA TRBJ1-5 NA TRBV27 14
CSVVDRGLHGYTF TGCAGCGTTGTGGACAGGGGGCTTCATGGCTACACCTTC TRBD1 TRBJ1-2 NA TRBV29-1 13
CASSLGNEQYF TGTGCCAGCAGCTTGGGGAACGAGCAGTACTTC NA TRBJ2-7 NA TRBV11-3 11
CASSTPAGSSYNSPLHF TGTGCCAGCAGCACCCCCGCAGGGAGCTCCTATAATTCACCCCTCCACTTT NA TRBJ1-6 NA TRBV9 17
CASSSTGREAFF TGTGCCAGCAGTTCTACTGGACGAGAAGCTTTCTTT NA TRBJ1-1 few TRBV6-5 12
CASSSNYRAEQYF TGTGCCAGCAGCTCCAACTACAGGGCCGAGCAGTACTTC NA TRBJ2-7 NA TRBV11-3 13
CASSYVGGSTEAFF TGTGCCAGCAGTTACGTTGGGGGTAGCACTGAAGCTTTCTTT NA TRBJ1-1 NA TRBV6-5 14
CASSEVVTGELFF TGTGCCAGCAGCGAGGTGGTCACCGGGGAGCTGTTTTTT NA TRBJ2-2 once TRBV6-5 13
CASSPQGLAGGEQYF TGTGCCAGCAGCCCCCAAGGGCTAGCGGGGGGCGAGCAGTACTTC TRBD2 TRBJ2-7 NA TRBV2 15